These T cell receptor beta chains were read from a single sample in a study of PD-1 blockade in classical Hodgkin lymphoma. Method: immunoSEQ multiplex PCR; TCRdb's copy keeps in-frame clones and lacks some. The sample records nearly 55,000 clones, roughly 80% being singletons. Sequences were derived from peripheral blood mononuclear cells (PBMCs), sampled at baseline. These receptors were obtained from a human donor with classical Hodgkin lymphoma. Both conserved end residues are part of each CDR3. A D gene is named only where the DNA matches it firmly. A clone size is listed for some rows: how often the clone was seen (once, few, many), or a class if it is expanded.

v_gene	j_gene	d_gene	abundance	CDR3aa	CDR3nt
TRBV18	TRBJ1-4	.	.	CASSPLRVNEKLFF	TGTGCCAGCTCACCATTACGGGTTAATGAAAAACTGTTTTTT
TRBV11-2	TRBJ2-3	TRBD2	.	CASSPSGSRTDTQYF	TGTGCCAGCAGCCCTAGCGGGAGCCGCACAGATACGCAGTATTTT
TRBV5-8	TRBJ2-7	.	.	CASSPYTGVAYEQYF	TGTGCCAGCAGCCCGTATACGGGGGTTGCCTACGAGCAGTACTTC
TRBV6-5	TRBJ2-1	TRBD2	.	CASSYIAGGYNEQFF	TGTGCCAGCAGTTACATAGCGGGAGGTTACAATGAGCAGTTCTTC
TRBV2	TRBJ1-2	.	.	CAQSIEGHGYTF	TGTGCCCAATCTATCGAGGGACATGGCTACACCTTC
TRBV5-4	TRBJ2-1	.	.	CAPGSGGPSSYNEQFF	TGTGCCCCCGGTTCAGGAGGGCCCAGCTCCTACAATGAGCAGTTCTTC
TRBV4-1	TRBJ1-2	.	.	CASSQGLGRDYGYTF	TGCGCCAGCAGCCAAGGGTTAGGGAGGGACTATGGCTACACCTTC
TRBV7-9	TRBJ1-1	.	.	CASSRQMNTEAFF	TGTGCCAGCAGCCGACAGATGAACACTGAAGCTTTCTTT
TRBV6-1	TRBJ2-3	TRBD2	.	CASSEPLAGSDTQYF	TGTGCCAGCAGTGAACCACTAGCGGGCTCAGATACGCAGTATTTT
TRBV18	TRBJ2-3	TRBD1	.	CASSPLGQGRADTQYF	TGTGCCAGCTCACCACTAGGACAGGGTCGGGCAGATACGCAGTATTTT
TRBV9	TRBJ2-3	.	.	CASSVVDRPQYF	TGTGCCAGCAGCGTAGTCGACAGGCCGCAGTATTTT
TRBV4-1	TRBJ1-5	.	.	CASSHVLTTDYQPQHF	TGCGCCAGCAGCCACGTGCTAACGACAGACTATCAGCCCCAGCATTTT
TRBV2	TRBJ2-7	.	.	CAISETGSYEQYF	TGTGCCATCAGTGAGACCGGCTCCTACGAGCAGTACTTC
TRBV5-1	TRBJ1-2	.	many	CASSLDGTNGYTF	TGCGCCAGCAGCTTGGATGGGACTAACGGCTACACCTTC
TRBV5-1	TRBJ2-5	TRBD2	.	CASNLLEPGLAGVGETQYF	TGCGCCAGCAACCTCCTCGAACCAGGACTAGCGGGAGTTGGGGAGACCCAGTACTTC
TRBV7-9	TRBJ1-2	.	.	CASSLEGDSYGYTF	TGTGCCAGCAGCTTAGAAGGGGATAGCTATGGCTACACCTTC
TRBV30	TRBJ1-4	.	.	CAWSVQGQGREKLFF	TGTGCCTGGAGTGTACAAGGCCAGGGAAGAGAAAAACTGTTTTTT
TRBV6-4	TRBJ1-1	.	once	CASSEGGANTEAFF	TGTGCCAGCAGTGAGGGAGGGGCCAACACTGAAGCTTTCTTT
TRBV4-3	TRBJ1-2	TRBD1	.	CASSQGVTGNGYTF	TGCGCCAGCAGCCAAGGGGTGACAGGGAATGGCTACACCTTC
TRBV5-1	TRBJ1-3	.	.	CASSLGQLLSGNTIYF	TGCGCCAGCAGCTTGGGACAGCTCCTCTCTGGAAACACCATATATTTT
TRBV19	TRBJ1-1	.	.	CASIQNTEAFF	TGTGCCAGTATCCAGAACACTGAAGCTTTCTTT
TRBV7-9	TRBJ1-5	TRBD1	few	CARSPGGPVPQHF	TGTGCCAGGTCTCCAGGGGGCCCTGTGCCCCAGCATTTT
TRBV7-7	TRBJ2-5	.	.	CASSPNTGRYQETQYF	TGTGCTAGCAGCCCCAACACGGGCCGGTACCAAGAGACCCAGTACTTC
TRBV18	TRBJ1-3	.	once	CASSRVRDNLSSGNTIYF	TGTGCCAGCTCACGGGTAAGGGACAATCTCTCGTCTGGAAACACCATATATTTT
TRBV7-9	TRBJ2-2	TRBD2	few	CASGTSGANTGELFF	TGTGCCAGCGGGACTAGCGGGGCGAACACCGGGGAGCTGTTTTTT
TRBV11-3	TRBJ2-2	.	.	CASSLLRWGAGNTGELFF	TGTGCCAGCAGCTTATTGAGATGGGGGGCGGGTAACACCGGGGAGCTGTTTTTT
TRBV7-3	TRBJ2-1	.	.	CASSPSASSYNEQFF	TGTGCCAGCAGCCCGTCAGCGTCCTCCTACAATGAGCAGTTCTTC
TRBV5-1	TRBJ2-2	.	.	CASSPQLTGELFF	TGCGCCAGCAGCCCACAGCTCACCGGGGAGCTGTTTTTT
TRBV29-1	TRBJ1-2	TRBD1	.	CSVVFGQGIDGYTF	TGCAGCGTTGTGTTTGGACAGGGGATAGATGGCTACACCTTC
TRBV5-1	TRBJ2-5	TRBD2	.	CASSLGRGRQETQYF	TGCGCCAGCAGCTTGGGTCGCGGGAGGCAAGAGACCCAGTACTTC
TRBV19	TRBJ1-2	.	.	CASSFPGGYTF	TGTGCCAGTAGTTTCCCCGGTGGCTACACCTTC
TRBV19	TRBJ2-5	TRBD2	.	CASSISPISGIETQYF	TGTGCCAGTAGTATAAGTCCGATTAGCGGGATAGAGACCCAGTACTTC
TRBV9	TRBJ2-6	TRBD1	few	CASLPKTQGARLSGANVLTF	TGTGCCAGCCTACCTAAGACGCAGGGGGCCCGCCTCTCTGGGGCCAACGTCCTGACTTTC
TRBV13	TRBJ2-3	TRBD1	.	CASSLDRGNTQYF	TGTGCCAGCAGCTTAGACAGGGGAAATACGCAGTATTTT
TRBV7-7	TRBJ1-1	.	.	CASSLASGDLNTEAFF	TGTGCCAGCAGCCTCGCCTCGGGGGACCTGAACACTGAAGCTTTCTTT
TRBV7-8	TRBJ1-1	.	.	CASSQKRGAGYNSEAFF	TGTGCCAGCAGCCAAAAACGTGGTGCGGGGTATAATAGCGAAGCTTTCTTT
TRBV18	TRBJ1-2	.	.	CASSLAAGPPQSYTF	TGTGCCAGCTCACTAGCCGCCGGGCCCCCTCAAAGCTACACCTTC
TRBV13	TRBJ1-6	TRBD1	.	CASSRTGTGNVHSPLHF	TGTGCCAGCAGCCGGACCGGGACAGGGAACGTACATTCACCCCTCCACTTT
TRBV7-3	TRBJ2-1	TRBD2	.	CASSPGTSLGYEQFF	TGTGCCAGCAGCCCTGGGACTAGCTTGGGATACGAGCAGTTCTTC
TRBV19	TRBJ1-2	.	once	CASSIGGRWGYTF	TGTGCCAGTAGTATAGGGGGCAGGTGGGGCTACACCTTC
TRBV5-1	TRBJ2-2	.	.	CASSLSSSGADGELFF	TGCGCCAGCAGCTTGAGTAGTTCGGGGGCGGACGGGGAGCTGTTTTTT
TRBV11-3	TRBJ2-1	TRBD2	once	CASSPRDYSASRAYNEQFF	TGTGCCAGCAGCCCCCGGGACTATTCTGCCTCGCGGGCCTACAATGAGCAGTTCTTC